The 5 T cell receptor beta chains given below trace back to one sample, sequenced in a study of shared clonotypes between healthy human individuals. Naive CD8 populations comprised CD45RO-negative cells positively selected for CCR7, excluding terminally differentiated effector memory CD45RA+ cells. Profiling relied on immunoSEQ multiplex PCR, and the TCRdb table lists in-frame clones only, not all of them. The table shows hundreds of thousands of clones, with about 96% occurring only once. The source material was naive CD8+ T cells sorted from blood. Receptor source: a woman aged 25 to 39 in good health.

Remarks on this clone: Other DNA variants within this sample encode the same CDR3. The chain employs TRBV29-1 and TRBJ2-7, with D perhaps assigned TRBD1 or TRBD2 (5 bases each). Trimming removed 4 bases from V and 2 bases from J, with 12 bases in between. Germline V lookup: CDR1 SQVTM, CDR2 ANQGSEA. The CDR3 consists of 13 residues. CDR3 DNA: TGCAGCGTTGTTGGGGGAACAACCTACGAGCAGTACTTC. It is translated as CSVVGGTTYEQYF.

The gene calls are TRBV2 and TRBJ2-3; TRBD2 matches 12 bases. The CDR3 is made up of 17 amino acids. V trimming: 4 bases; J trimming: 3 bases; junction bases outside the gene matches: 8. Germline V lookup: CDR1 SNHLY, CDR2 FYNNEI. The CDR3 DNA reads TGTGCCAGCAGTGGACTAGCGGGAGCGGGGGTTACAGATACGCAGTATTTT. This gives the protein CASSGLAGAGVTDTQYF.

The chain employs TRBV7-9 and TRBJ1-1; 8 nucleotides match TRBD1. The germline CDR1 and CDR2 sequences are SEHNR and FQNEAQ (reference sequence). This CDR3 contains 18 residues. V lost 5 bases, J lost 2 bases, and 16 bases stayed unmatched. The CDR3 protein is CASSGPTGAYPRNTEAFF. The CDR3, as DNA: TGTGCCAGCAGCGGGCCGACAGGGGCATATCCAAGAAACACTGAAGCTTTCTTT.

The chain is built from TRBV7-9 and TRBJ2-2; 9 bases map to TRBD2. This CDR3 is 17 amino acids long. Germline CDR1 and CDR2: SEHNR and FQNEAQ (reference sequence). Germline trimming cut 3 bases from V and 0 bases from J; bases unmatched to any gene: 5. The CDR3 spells CASSLNPSGANTGELFF. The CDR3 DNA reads TGTGCCAGCAGCTTGAATCCTAGCGGGGCGAACACCGGGGAGCTGTTTTTT.

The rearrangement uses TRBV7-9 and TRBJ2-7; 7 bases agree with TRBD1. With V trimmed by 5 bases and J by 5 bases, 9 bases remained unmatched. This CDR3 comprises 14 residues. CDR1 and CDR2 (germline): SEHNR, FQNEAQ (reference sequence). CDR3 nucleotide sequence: TGTGCCAGCAGCCAGGGACAGATCTACCACGAGCAGTACTTC. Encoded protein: CASSQGQIYHEQYF.